This entry features one TCR beta chain sequence. The data stem from a study of breast tumors, draining lymph nodes, adjacent tissues. TCRdb called the multiplex PCR reads again in MiXCR, with one record for every CDR3 protein. The sample has some 65,000 distinct CDR3 sequences; 40% to 55% are singletons. V was trimmed by 3 bases and J by 4 bases, leaving 15 bases between them. Looked up from germline, CDR1 is LGHNT and CDR2 is FRNRAP. The CDR3 consists of 15 residues. This receptor was taken from a female donor with breast cancer. Some clones in this sample may be carry-over from other donors' samples. The chain recombines TRBV12-5 with TRBJ1-2, with D perhaps matching TRBD1 (5 bases). The sample taken for sequencing was breast tumor tissue. The CDR3, as DNA: TGTGCTAGTGGTTTCCACTTCAGGGATTTCTATGGCTACACCTTC. Protein product: CASGFHFRDFYGYTF.